This T cell receptor beta chain was observed in a study of immune characterization of retroperitoneal liposarcoma. Germline-derived CDR1 and CDR2 are MGHDK and SYGVNS. This CDR3 has 12 amino acids. Deletions cut 2 bases from V and 9 bases from J, with 8 bases between. TCRdb analysed the PCR reads with MiXCR anew, one entry per CDR3 protein. The sample has 10,000 or so distinct CDR3 sequences, around a quarter seen once. This clonotype rates as medium-sized. The sample comprised tumor tissue. This TCR was recovered from a male donor with retroperitoneal liposarcoma. The chain links TRBV25-1 to TRBJ2-1; D is unclear. The CDR3 protein is CASSEGRLEQFF. The DNA of the CDR3 is TGTGCCAGCAGTGAAGGTCGGCTTGAGCAGTTCTTC.